Listed here is a single T cell receptor beta chain. What it binds is unknown. The entry originates in a study of graft-versus-host responses after intestinal transplantation. Study background: Tacrolimus and steroids were given for two to three years to all recipients after anti-thymocyte globulin induction.

This table comes from immunoSEQ multiplex PCR, and its TCRdb copy is limited to in-frame clones, with some not included. The table records approximately 88,000 clones, around 93% of them present only once. The germline V gene encodes CDR1 SEHNR and CDR2 FQNEAQ (reference sequence). The CDR3 length is 16 residues. V gave up 5 bases and J gave up 2 bases; unmatched junction bases: 11. Notes on the study in general: High graft-versus-host to host-versus-graft clonal ratios were found in allografts of patients who had graft-donor T cell macrochimerism. The study associated peak circulating GvH clone levels with early post-transplant HvG declines. Recipient marrow held GvH clones, some first seen in ileum or blood.

The source was unstimulated CD4+ T cells sorted from spleen or lymph node cells, collected before transplant. This clonotype was sampled from a human donor who was the organ donor for an intestinal transplant. V is TRBV7-9 and J is TRBJ2-7, with 8 nucleotides matching TRBD1. Written as DNA, the CDR3 is TGTGCCAGCAGCCCGCCGGGGACAGGCCCAACCTACGAGCAGTACTTC. Its translation is CASSPPGTGPTYEQYF. The full variable domain, with the rest looked up from reference TRBV7-9 and TRBJ2-7, is DTGVSQNPRHKITKRGQNVTFRCDPISEHNRLYWYRQTLGQGPEFLTYFQNEAQLEKSRLLSDRFSAERPKGSFSTLEIQRTEQGDSAMYLCASSPPGTGPTYEQYFGPGTRLTVT.